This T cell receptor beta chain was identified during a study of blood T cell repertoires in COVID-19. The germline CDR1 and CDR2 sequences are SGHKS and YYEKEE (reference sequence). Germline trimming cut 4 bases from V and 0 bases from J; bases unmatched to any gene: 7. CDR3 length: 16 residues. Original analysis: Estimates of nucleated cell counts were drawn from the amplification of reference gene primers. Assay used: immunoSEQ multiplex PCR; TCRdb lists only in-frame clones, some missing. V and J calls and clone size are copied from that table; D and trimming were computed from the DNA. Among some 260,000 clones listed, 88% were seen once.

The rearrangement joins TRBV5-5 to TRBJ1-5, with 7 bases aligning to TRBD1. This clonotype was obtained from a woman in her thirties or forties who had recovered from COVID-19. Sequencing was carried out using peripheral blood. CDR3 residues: CASSPGQDYSNQPQHF. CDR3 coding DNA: TGTGCCAGCAGCCCTGGACAGGACTATAGCAATCAGCCCCAGCATTTT.